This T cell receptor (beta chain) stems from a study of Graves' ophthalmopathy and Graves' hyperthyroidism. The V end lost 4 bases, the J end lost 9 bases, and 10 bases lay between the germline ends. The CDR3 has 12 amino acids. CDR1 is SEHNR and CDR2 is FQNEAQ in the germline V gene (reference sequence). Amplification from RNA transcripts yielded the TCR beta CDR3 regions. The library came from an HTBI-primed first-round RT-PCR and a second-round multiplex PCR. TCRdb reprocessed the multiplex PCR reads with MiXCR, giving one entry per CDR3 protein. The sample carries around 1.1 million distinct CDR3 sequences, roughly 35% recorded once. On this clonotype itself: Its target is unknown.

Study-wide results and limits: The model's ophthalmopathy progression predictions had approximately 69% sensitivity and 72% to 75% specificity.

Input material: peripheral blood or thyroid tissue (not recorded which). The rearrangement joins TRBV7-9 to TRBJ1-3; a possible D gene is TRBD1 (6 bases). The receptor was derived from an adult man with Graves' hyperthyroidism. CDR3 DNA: TGTGCCAGCAGCTACCGGGACACCACCATATATTTT. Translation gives CASSYRDTTIYF.